The TCR beta chain described here comes from a study of blood T cell repertoires in COVID-19. Study in general: The analysed material was cDNA or gDNA that came from T cells, B-cell-depleted T cells, or PBMCs.

Repertoires were generated with immunoSEQ multiplex PCR, while TCRdb's copy carries only in-frame clones and drops some. The profile shows more than 150,000 clones, less than 90% of them singletons. There are 13 residues in the CDR3. Germline V gives CDR1 MNHNY, CDR2 SVGAGI (reference sequence). V was cut by 5 bases and J by 4 bases, with 8 bases left in between. The source is a middle-aged woman with acute or convalescent COVID-19. The chain joins TRBV6-6 to TRBJ1-4, with D unresolved. Sample: peripheral blood. The CDR3 is CASSGRDNEKLFF. The DNA for the CDR3 is TGTGCCAGCAGTGGGAGGGATAATGAAAAACTGTTTTTT.